The 14 T cell receptor beta chains listed next were all sequenced from one sample in a study of CD8 T cells in ankylosing spondylitis. Regarding the study as a whole: For ankylosing spondylitis blood, a TCR beta motif of 7 or 8 highly homologous variants appeared characteristic.

Antigens for these TCRs are unknown. TCRdb re-derived calls from the 5' RACE reads in MiXCR, one entry per CDR3 protein. The data hold 390,000 or so distinct CDR3 sequences, with 20% to 25% observed a single time. Material: blood, either unsorted or a sorted T cell fraction (not recorded which). The receptors originated from a male donor with ankylosing spondylitis.

This clonotype was observed a handful of times. This rearrangement joins TRBV29-1 to TRBJ2-7; 9 positions agree with TRBD2. This CDR3 is built from 16 residues. Germline V CDR1 and CDR2: SQVTM, ANQGSEA. The J segment lost 6 bases and the V segment lost 6 bases, leaving 18 bases of the junction unmatched. CDR3 nucleotide sequence: TGCAGCGTCCGACCGCTAGCGGGATCTGGATTAAGCGAGCAGTACTTC. This sequence encodes CSVRPLAGSGLSEQYF.

The chain has TRBV28 and TRBJ1-6; D is unclear. The CDR3 is 16 residues long. V was pared by 4 bases and J by 7 bases, with 17 bases between. From germline, CDR1 is MDHEN and CDR2 SYDVKM. CDR3 nucleotide sequence: TGTGCCAGCAGTTACCCTGCCCCGGCTGCGAATTCACCCCTCCACTTT. Amino acid sequence: CASSYPAPAANSPLHF.

This clonotype occurred once. This rearrangement joins TRBV21-1 to TRBJ1-3. TRBV21-1 is termed a pseudogene. The CDR3 runs 12 residues. CDR3 nucleotides: TGTGCCAGCAGCAAAAGGGGAAACACCATATATTTT. Translation: CASSKRGNTIYF.

This sequence joins TRBV25-1 and TRBJ1-1, with unresolved D. The CDR3 is 14 amino acids. Germline lookup yields CDR1 MGHDK and CDR2 SYGVNS. The V end lost 7 bases, the J end lost 2 bases, and 14 bases lay between the germline ends. The DNA for the CDR3 is TGTGCCAGCATCGACCGGGCGGCAAACACTGAAGCTTTCTTT. As protein: CASIDRAANTEAFF. Full variable domain (missing parts from reference TRBV25-1 and TRBJ1-1): EADIYQTPRYLVIGTGKKITLECSQTMGHDKMYWYQQDPGMELHLIHYSYGVNSTEKGDLSSESTVSRIRTEHFPLTLESARPSHTSQYLCASIDRAANTEAFFGQGTRLTVV.

This clonotype was seen only a few times. V is TRBV20-1 and J is TRBJ2-7, with 10 bases matching TRBD2. Germline CDR1 reads DFQATT; CDR2 reads SNEGSKA (reference sequence). V lost 2 bases to trimming and J lost 1 base; unmatched junction nucleotides: 2. This CDR3 is 14 amino acids long. In DNA, the CDR3 is TGCAGTGCTAGAAAGCGGGAGGGATCCTACGAGCAGTACTTC. Translating it yields CSARKREGSYEQYF.

The CDR3 DNA is TGCGCCAGCAGCTTGGTAGGACAGCTTAGCTCCTACGAGCAGTACTTC. Encoded protein: CASSLVGQLSSYEQYF. V is TRBV5-1 and J is TRBJ2-7; D may be TRBD1 (6 bases). V lost 0 bases and J lost 0, with 13 bases in between. CDR3 size: 16 residues. Germline V gene lookup returns CDR1 SGHRS and CDR2 YFSETQ.

The chain uses TRBV5-1 and TRBJ2-5; TRBD2 agrees at 7 bases. V was pared by 0 bases and J by 3 bases, with 11 bases of the junction left unmatched. Germline assignment: CDR1 SGHRS and CDR2 YFSETQ. The CDR3 runs to 17 residues. Here the CDR3 reads CASSLAPSGLAEETQYF. The CDR3 DNA reads as TGCGCCAGCAGCTTGGCCCCTAGTGGGCTAGCGGAAGAGACCCAGTACTTC. Variable domain in full (rest from reference TRBV5-1 and TRBJ2-5): KAGVTQTPRYLIKTRGQQVTLSCSPISGHRSVSWYQQTPGQGLQFLFEYFSETQRNKGNFPGRFSGRQFSNSRSEMNVSTLELGDSALYLCASSLAPSGLAEETQYFGPGTRLLVL.

This clonotype was detected ten times or more. The CDR3 protein is CASSPDLLSEAFF. The CDR3 coding sequence is TGTGCCAGCAGCCCCGATCTACTCTCAGAAGCTTTCTTT. The chain employs TRBV7-9 and TRBJ1-1; D is ambiguous. The CDR3 length is 13 residues. From germline, CDR1 is SEHNR and CDR2 FQNEAQ (reference sequence). Trimming took off 5 bases at V and 8 bases at J, with 15 bases between the two ends.

The chain couples TRBV10-3 to TRBJ2-2; 7 nucleotides line up with TRBD2. The V gene end was trimmed by 0 bases and the J gene end by 7 bases; junction bases not matched to a gene: 2. The CDR3 runs 14 residues. CDR1 is ENHRY and CDR2 is SYGVKD in the germline V gene. This chain's CDR3 is CAISESGGSGELFF. CDR3 sequence (DNA): TGTGCCATCAGTGAGTCGGGAGGGAGCGGGGAGCTGTTTTTT.

This clonotype was observed once. This chain connects TRBV19 to TRBJ1-1; 11 bases are shared with TRBD1. With 3 bases clipped from V and 3 bases from J, the junction kept 6 bases outside the gene matches. There are 16 residues in the CDR3. Germline V gene data show CDR1 as LNHDA and CDR2 as SQIVND (reference sequence). DNA for the CDR3: TGTGCCAGTAGTATTAGGACAGGGGGCAGGGACACTGAAGCTTTCTTT. It is translated as CASSIRTGGRDTEAFF.

This clonotype came up a few times. The chain uses TRBV29-1 and TRBJ2-2, with 10 bases that match TRBD2. Losses at the gene ends were 7 bases for V and 6 bases for J; bases not matched to a gene: 11. The CDR3 consists of 15 residues. The V gene's germline CDR1 is SQVTM and CDR2 ANQGSEA. The CDR3 loop reads CSGSASGRSAGELFF. CDR3 bases: TGCAGCGGCTCGGCTAGCGGGAGATCCGCCGGGGAGCTGTTTTTT.

This clonotype was observed a few times. The DNA for the CDR3 is TGTGCCAGCAGCGGGACTAGACGCGGCTCCTACGAGCAGTACTTC. Translated, it gives CASSGTRRGSYEQYF. This chain links TRBV13 with TRBJ2-7; 8 nucleotides agree with TRBD2. This CDR3 has 15 residues. Losses at the gene ends were 5 bases for V and 0 bases for J; bases not matched to a gene: 6. Germline V gives CDR1 PRHDT, CDR2 FYEKMQ (reference sequence).

A few counts support this clonotype. The chain recombines TRBV9 with TRBJ2-3, with D possibly matching TRBD2 (6 bases). Germline V gene data show CDR1 as SGDLS and CDR2 as YYNGEE. The CDR3 runs to 13 residues. V was shortened by 2 bases and J by 13 bases, with 17 bases between the two germline ends. The CDR3 region has the DNA TGTGCCAGCAGCGTGGACCCGGGACTCCCAGAGTATTTT. As protein: CASSVDPGLPEYF.

CDR3 sequence reads: CASRNRDKFYEQYF. The CDR3 DNA reads TGTGCCAGCAGGAACCGGGACAAGTTTTACGAGCAGTACTTC. The rearrangement uses TRBV2 and TRBJ2-7; tentatively, D is TRBD1 (6 bases). Germline loops: CDR1 SNHLY, CDR2 FYNNEI. This CDR3 comprises 14 residues. Between the trimmed V and J ends, which lost 6 bases and 4 bases, there was a span of 16 bases.